This T cell receptor (beta chain) was captured by sequencing in a study of T cells expressing NK-cell markers. Study-level findings and limits: Several of the donors also had these clonotypes leading their CD3+CD56-NKG2C+ fraction.

Points on this clonotype: Its antigen remains unknown.

The CDR3 loop spans 14 amino acids. Germline assignment: CDR1 SGHNT and CDR2 YENEEA. TCRdb reprocessed the 5' RACE reads, with one entry per CDR3 protein and no DNA. Across approximately 440,000 distinct CDR3 sequences, the top ten clones capture around 1.4% of the sample. The TCR sequence derives from a woman aged 45-65 years in good health. The material sequenced was blood T cells: a sorted CD56 or NKG2C T cell subset, CD4+ or CD8+ T cells, or bulk PBMC T cells (not recorded which). V gene TRBV11-3 combines with J gene TRBJ2-3; TCRdb names TRBD2, which stays unverified in the absence of DNA. The CDR3: CASSLVAVRNTQYF. The full variable domain, rest sourced from reference TRBV11-3 and TRBJ2-3, is EAGVVQSPRYKIIEKKQPVAFWCNPISGHNTLYWYLQNLGQGPELLIRYENEEAVDDSQLPKDRFSAERLKGVDSTLKIQPAELGDSAVYLCASSLVAVRNTQYFGPGTRLTVL.